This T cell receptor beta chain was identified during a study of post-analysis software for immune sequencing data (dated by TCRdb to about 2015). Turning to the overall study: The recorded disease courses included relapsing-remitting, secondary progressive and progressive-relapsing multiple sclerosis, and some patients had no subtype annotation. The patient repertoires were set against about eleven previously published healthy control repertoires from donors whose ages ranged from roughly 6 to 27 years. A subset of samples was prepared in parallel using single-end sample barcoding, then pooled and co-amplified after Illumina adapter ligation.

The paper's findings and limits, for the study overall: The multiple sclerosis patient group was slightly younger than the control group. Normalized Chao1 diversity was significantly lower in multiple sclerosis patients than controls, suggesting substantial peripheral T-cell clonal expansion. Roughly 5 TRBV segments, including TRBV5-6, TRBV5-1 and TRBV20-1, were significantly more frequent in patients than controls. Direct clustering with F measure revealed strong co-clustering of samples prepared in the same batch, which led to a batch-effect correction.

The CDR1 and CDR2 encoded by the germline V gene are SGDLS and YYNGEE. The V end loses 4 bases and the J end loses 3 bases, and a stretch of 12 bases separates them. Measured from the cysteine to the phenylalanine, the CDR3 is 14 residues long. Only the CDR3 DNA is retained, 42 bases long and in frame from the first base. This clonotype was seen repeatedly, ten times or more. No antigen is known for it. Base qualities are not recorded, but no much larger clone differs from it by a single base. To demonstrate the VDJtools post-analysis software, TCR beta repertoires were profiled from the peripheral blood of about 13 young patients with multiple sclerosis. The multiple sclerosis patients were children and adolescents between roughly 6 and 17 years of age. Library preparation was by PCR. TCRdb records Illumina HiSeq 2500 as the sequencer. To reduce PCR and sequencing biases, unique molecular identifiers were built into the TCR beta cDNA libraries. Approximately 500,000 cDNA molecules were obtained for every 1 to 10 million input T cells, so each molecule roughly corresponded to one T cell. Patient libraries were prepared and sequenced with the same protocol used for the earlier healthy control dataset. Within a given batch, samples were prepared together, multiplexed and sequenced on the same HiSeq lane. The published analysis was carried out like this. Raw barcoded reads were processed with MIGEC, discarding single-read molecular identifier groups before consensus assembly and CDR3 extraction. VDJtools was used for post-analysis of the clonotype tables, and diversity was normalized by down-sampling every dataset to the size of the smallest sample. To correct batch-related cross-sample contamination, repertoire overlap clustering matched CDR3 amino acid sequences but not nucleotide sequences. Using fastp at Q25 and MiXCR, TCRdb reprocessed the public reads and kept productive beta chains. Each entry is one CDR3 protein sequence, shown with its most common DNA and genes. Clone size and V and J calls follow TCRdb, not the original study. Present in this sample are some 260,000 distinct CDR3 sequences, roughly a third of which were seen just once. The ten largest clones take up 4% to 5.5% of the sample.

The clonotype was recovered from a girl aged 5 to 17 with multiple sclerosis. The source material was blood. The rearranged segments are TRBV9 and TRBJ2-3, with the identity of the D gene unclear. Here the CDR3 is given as CASSFSLQTDTQYF. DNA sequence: TGTGCCAGCAGCTTTTCCTTACAAACAGATACGCAGTATTTT.